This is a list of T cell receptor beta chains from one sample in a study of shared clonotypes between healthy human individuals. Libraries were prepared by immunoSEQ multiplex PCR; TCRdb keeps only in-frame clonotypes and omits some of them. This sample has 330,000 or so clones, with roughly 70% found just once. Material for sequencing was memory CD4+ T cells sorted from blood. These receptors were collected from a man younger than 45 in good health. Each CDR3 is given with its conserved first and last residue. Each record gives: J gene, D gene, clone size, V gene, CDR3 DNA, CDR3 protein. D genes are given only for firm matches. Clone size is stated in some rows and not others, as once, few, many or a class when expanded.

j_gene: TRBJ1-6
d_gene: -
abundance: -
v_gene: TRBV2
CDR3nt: TGTGCCAGCAGTGTTACGAGGAGAGCGGATTCACCCCTCCACTTT
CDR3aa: CASSVTRRADSPLHF

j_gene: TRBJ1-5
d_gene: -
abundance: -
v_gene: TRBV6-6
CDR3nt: TGTGCCAGCAGCTCTTCCGGGACTGGCAATCAGCCCCAGCATTTT
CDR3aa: CASSSSGTGNQPQHF

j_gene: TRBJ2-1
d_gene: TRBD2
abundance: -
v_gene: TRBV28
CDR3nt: TGTGCCAGCAGTTCTAGGCCGGGACTAGCGGTAAACAATGAGCAGTTCTTC
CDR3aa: CASSSRPGLAVNNEQFF

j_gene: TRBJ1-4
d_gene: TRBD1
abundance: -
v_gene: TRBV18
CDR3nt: TGTGCCAGCTCACCACCCTCAGGGGGCGGTGAAAAACTGTTTTTT
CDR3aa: CASSPPSGGGEKLFF

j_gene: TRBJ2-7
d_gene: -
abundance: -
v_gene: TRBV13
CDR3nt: TGTGCCAGCAGCCCCTCCTCCTACGAGCAGTACTTC
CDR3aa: CASSPSSYEQYF

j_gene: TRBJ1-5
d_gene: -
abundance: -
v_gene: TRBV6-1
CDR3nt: TGTGCCAGCAGTGAAGAATGGGATCAGCCCCAGCATTTT
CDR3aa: CASSEEWDQPQHF

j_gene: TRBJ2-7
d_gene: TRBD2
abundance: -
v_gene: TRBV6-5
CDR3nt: TGTGCCAGCACCCGGGCCGGGGGGGCTGGTGAGCAGTACTTC
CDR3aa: CASTRAGGAGEQYF

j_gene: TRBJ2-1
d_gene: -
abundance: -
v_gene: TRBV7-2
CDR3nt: TGTGCCAGCAGCTTAGCTAAGGGCCTCGGGGGTGAGCAGTTCTTC
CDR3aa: CASSLAKGLGGEQFF

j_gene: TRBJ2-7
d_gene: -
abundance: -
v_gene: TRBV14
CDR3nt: TGTGCCAGCAGCCAATACAGTGGTTACGAGCAGTACTTC
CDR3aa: CASSQYSGYEQYF

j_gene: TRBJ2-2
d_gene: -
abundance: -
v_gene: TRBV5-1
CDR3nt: TGCGCCAGCAGCTTGGGTTCCCAGGGGAGTCTGTTTTTT
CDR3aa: CASSLGSQGSLFF

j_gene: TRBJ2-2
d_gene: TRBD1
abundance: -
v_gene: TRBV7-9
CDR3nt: TGTGCCAGCAGCAAATCCCGACAGGGGCGAGACGGGGAGCTGTTTTTT
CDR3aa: CASSKSRQGRDGELFF

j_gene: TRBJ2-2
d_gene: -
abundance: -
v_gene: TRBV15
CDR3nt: TGTGCCACCAGCAGAGAAGGGGGGTTATATACCGGGGAGCTGTTTTTT
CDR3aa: CATSREGGLYTGELFF

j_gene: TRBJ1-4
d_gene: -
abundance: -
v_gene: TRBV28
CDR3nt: TGTGCCAGCAGGCTAGACAGATCTGCAACTAATGAAAAACTGTTTTTT
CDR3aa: CASRLDRSATNEKLFF

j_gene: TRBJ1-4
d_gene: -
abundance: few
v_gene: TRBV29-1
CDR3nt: TGCAGCGGACAGTCCCGTTTAAATGAAAAACTGTTTTTT
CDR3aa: CSGQSRLNEKLFF

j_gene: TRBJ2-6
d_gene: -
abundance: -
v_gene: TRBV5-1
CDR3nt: TGCGCCAGCAGTTGGAGTACCTCTGGGGCCAACGTCCTGACTTTC
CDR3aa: CASSWSTSGANVLTF

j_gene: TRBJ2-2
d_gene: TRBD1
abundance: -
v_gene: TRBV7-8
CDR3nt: TGTGCCAGCAGCGATCCTCCCGGGACAGGGGTCACCGGGGAGCTGTTTTTT
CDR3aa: CASSDPPGTGVTGELFF

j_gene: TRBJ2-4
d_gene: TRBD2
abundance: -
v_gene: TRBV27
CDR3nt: TGTGCCAGCAGTCAACGGACTAGCGGTGTAGCCAAAAACATTCAGTACTTC
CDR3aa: CASSQRTSGVAKNIQYF

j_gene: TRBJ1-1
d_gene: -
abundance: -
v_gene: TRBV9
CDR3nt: TGTGCCAGCAGCGTCACAGGGTCGAACACTGAAGCTTTCTTT
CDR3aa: CASSVTGSNTEAFF

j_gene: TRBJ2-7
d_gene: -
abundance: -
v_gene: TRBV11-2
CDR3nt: TGTGCCAGCAGCCAACCCAGTACGGCAACCTACGAGCAGTACTTC
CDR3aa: CASSQPSTATYEQYF

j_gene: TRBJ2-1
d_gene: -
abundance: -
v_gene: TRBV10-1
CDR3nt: TGCGCCAGCAGTGACAGGTCCTTGGGTGAGCAGTTCTTC
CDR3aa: CASSDRSLGEQFF

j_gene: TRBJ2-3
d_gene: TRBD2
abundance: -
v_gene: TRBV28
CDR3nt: TGTGCCAGCAGTTTGCTAGCGGGAGTGGTAGATACGCAGTATTTT
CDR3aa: CASSLLAGVVDTQYF

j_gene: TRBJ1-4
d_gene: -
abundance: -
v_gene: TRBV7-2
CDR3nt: TGTGCCAGCAGCTTAGGGGGAACTAATGAAAAACTGTTTTTT
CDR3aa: CASSLGGTNEKLFF

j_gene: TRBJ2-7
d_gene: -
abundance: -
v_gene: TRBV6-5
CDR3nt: TGTGCCAGCAGTTACTCGACCATCTACGAGCAGTACTTC
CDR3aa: CASSYSTIYEQYF

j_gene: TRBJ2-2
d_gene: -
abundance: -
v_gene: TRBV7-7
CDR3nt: TGTGCTAGCAGCTCGCTTGGGGGCGGGATTAGCACCGGGGAGCTGTTTTTT
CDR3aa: CASSSLGGGISTGELFF

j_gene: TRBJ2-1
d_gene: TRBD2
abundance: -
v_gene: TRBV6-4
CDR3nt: TGTGCCAGCAGCAACGGACTAGCGACACGCAATGAGCAGTTCTTC
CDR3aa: CASSNGLATRNEQFF

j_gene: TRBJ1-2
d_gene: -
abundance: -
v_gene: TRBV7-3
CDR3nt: TGTGCCAGCAGCCCTCAGCCGACAACTAATGGCTACACCTTC
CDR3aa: CASSPQPTTNGYTF

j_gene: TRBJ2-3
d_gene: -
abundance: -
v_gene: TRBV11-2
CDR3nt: TGTGCCAGCAGCTTAGATCGGCGCAGGGCGGATACGCAGTATTTT
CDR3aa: CASSLDRRRADTQYF

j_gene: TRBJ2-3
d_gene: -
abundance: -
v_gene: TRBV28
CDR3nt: TGTGCCAGCAGTTTACAGGGTGCAGATACGCAGTATTTT
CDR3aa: CASSLQGADTQYF

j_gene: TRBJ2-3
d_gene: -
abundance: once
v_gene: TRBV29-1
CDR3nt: TGCAGCGCGCACGTTAGCTCCGATACGCAGTATTTT
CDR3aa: CSAHVSSDTQYF

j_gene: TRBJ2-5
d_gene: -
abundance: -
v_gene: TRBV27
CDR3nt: TGTGCCAGCAGTTTATTGGAAGAGACCCAGTACTTC
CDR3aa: CASSLLEETQYF

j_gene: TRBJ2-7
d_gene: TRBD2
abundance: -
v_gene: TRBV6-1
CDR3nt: TGTGCCAGCAGTGAAGTCGAACTAGCGAAGCAGTACTTC
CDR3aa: CASSEVELAKQYF

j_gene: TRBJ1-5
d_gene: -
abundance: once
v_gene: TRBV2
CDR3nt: TGTGCCAGCAGTGAAAAGCATAGCAATCAGCCCCAGCATTTT
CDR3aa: CASSEKHSNQPQHF

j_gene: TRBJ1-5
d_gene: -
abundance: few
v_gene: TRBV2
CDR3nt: TGTGCCAGCAGTGCCTCCCGAGCTCGATATAGCAATCAGCCCCAGCATTTT
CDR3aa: CASSASRARYSNQPQHF

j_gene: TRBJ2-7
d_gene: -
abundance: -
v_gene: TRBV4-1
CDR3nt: TGCGCCAGCAGCCAAGATGAGGGGGGGGCAGGGAGCGAGCAGTACTTC
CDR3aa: CASSQDEGGAGSEQYF

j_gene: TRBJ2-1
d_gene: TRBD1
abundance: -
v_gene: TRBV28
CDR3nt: TGTGCCAGCAGACTAGACAGGGTCCGAGGTGAGCAGTTCTTC
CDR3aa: CASRLDRVRGEQFF

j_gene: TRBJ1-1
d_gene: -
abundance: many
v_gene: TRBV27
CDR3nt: TGTGCCAGCAGTTCTCCTTGGCGGGGCGGGGGCACTGAAGCTTTCTTT
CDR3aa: CASSSPWRGGGTEAFF

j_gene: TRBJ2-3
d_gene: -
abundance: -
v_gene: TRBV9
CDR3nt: TGTGCCAGCAGCGTAGCTCGGGGGGCTTACACAGATACGCAGTATTTT
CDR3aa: CASSVARGAYTDTQYF